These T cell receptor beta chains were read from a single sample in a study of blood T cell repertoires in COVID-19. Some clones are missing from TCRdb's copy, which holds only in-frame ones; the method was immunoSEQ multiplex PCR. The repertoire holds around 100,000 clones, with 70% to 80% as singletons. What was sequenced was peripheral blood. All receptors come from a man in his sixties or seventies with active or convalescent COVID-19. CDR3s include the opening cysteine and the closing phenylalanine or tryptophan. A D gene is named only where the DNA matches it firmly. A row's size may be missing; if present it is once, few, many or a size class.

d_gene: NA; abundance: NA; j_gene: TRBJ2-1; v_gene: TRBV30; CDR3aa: CAWSPRVQEQFF; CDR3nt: TGTGCCTGGAGTCCCCGGGTCCAAGAGCAGTTCTTC
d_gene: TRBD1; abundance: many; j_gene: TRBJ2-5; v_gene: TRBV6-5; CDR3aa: CASSRQGEETQYF; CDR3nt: TGTGCCAGCAGTCGACAGGGAGAAGAGACCCAGTACTTC
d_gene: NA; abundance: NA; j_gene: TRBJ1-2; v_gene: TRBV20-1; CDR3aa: CSARSGEGYTF; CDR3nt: TGCAGTGCTAGATCCGGGGAAGGCTACACCTTC
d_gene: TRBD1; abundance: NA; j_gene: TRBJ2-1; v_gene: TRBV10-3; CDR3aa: CAISRDRDNEQFF; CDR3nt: TGTGCCATCAGCCGGGACAGGGACAATGAGCAGTTCTTC
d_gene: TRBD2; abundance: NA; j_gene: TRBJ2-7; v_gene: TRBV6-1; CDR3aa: CASSEMVAGASYEQYF; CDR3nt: TGTGCCAGCAGTGAAATGGTGGCGGGAGCTTCCTACGAGCAGTACTTC
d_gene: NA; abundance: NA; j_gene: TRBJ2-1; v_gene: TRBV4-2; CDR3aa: CASSQDWVSSGYNEQFF; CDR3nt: TGTGCCAGCAGCCAAGATTGGGTTAGCAGTGGCTACAATGAGCAGTTCTTC
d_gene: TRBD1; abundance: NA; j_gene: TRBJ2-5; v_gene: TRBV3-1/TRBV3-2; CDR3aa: CASSQVQGGETQYF; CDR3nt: TGTGCCAGCAGCCAAGTACAGGGGGGAGAGACCCAGTACTTC
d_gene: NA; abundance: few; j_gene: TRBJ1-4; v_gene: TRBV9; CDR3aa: CASSVMPGINEKLFF; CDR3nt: TGTGCCAGCAGCGTAATGCCGGGAATCAATGAAAAACTGTTTTTT
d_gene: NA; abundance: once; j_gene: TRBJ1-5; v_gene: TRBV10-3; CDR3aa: CAISFDRSNQPQHF; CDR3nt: TGTGCCATCAGTTTCGACAGGTCCAATCAGCCCCAGCATTTT
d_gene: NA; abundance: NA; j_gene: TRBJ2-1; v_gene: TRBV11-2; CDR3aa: CASSLDQTGYNEQFF; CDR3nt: TGTGCCAGCAGCTTAGACCAGACAGGCTACAATGAGCAGTTCTTC
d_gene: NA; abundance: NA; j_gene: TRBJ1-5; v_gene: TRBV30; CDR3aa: CAWSVYNNNQPQHF; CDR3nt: TGTGCCTGGAGTGTATATAATAATAATCAGCCCCAGCATTTT
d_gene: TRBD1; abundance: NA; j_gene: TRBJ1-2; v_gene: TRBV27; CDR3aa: CASSLMTGGENGYTF; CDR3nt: TGTGCCAGCAGTTTAATGACAGGGGGCGAGAATGGCTACACCTTC
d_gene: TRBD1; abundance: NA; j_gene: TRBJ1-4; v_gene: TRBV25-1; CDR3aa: CASSLGGTANEKLFF; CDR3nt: TGTGCCAGCAGCTTAGGGGGCACAGCTAATGAAAAACTGTTTTTT
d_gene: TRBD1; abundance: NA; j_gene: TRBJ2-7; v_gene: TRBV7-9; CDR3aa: CASSSTGGRSYEQYF; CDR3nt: TGTGCCAGCAGCTCGACAGGGGGGCGTTCTTACGAGCAGTACTTC
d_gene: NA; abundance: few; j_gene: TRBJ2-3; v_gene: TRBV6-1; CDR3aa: CASSDRLSTDTQYF; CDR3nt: TGTGCCAGCAGTGACAGGCTGAGCACAGATACGCAGTATTTT
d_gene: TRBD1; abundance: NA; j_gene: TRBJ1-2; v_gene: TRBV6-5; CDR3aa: CASRASGTGRGYTF; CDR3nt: TGTGCCAGCAGGGCTTCCGGGACAGGAAGGGGCTACACCTTC
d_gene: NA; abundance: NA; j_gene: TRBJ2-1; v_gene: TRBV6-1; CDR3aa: CASSSSGSYNEQFF; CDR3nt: TGTGCCAGCAGTTCATCAGGCTCCTACAATGAGCAGTTCTTC
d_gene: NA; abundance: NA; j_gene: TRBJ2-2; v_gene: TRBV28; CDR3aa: CASSPDSKGTGELFF; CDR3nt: TGTGCCAGCAGTCCTGACAGTAAGGGAACCGGGGAGCTGTTTTTT
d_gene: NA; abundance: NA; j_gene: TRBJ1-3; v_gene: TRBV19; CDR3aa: CASRRGVGNTIYF; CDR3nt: TGTGCCAGTAGGAGAGGAGTTGGAAACACCATATATTTT
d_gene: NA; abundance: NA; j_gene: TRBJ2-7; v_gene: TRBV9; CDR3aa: CASSGSMEGASSYEQYF; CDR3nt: TGTGCCAGCAGCGGCTCAATGGAGGGGGCAAGCTCCTACGAGCAGTACTTC
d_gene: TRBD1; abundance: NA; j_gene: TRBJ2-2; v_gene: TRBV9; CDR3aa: CASSGGQGLNTGELFF; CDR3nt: TGTGCCAGCAGCGGGGGACAGGGGTTAAACACCGGGGAGCTGTTTTTT
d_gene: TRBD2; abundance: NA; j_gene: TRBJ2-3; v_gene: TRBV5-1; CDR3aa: CASSSGGPQETQYF; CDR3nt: TGCGCCAGCAGCTCGGGAGGGCCTCAAGAAACGCAGTATTTT
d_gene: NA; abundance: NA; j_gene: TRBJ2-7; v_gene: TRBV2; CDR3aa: CASSFHIDYSYEQYF; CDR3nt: TGTGCCAGCAGTTTCCACATAGACTATTCCTACGAGCAGTACTTC
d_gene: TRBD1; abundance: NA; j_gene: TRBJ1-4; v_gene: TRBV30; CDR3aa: CARGGTGREKLFF; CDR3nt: TGTGCCCGAGGGGGGACAGGGAGGGAAAAACTGTTTTTT
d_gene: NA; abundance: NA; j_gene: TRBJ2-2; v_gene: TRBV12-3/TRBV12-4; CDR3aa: CASRGWSGELFF; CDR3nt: TGTGCCAGCCGGGGGTGGAGCGGGGAGCTGTTTTTT
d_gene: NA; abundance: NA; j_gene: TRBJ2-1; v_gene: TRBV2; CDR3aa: CASSPGSYNEQFF; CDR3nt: TGTGCCAGCTCGCCGGGCTCCTACAATGAGCAGTTCTTC
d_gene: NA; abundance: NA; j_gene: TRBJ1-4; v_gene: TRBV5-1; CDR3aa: CASSGGLTNEKLFF; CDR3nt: TGCGCCAGCAGCGGGGGACTAACTAATGAAAAACTGTTTTTT
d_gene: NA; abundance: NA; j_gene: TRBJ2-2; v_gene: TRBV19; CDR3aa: CASSIAGGRTGELFF; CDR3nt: TGTGCCAGTAGTATTGCAGGAGGAAGGACCGGGGAGCTGTTTTTT
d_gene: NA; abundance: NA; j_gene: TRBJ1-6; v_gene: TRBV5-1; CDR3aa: CASSLQGSLSNSPLHF; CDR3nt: TGCGCCAGCAGCTTGCAGGGGAGTCTTTCTAATTCACCCCTCCACTTT
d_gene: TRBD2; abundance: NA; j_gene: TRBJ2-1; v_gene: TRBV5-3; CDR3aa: CARSLTGGGGTSGSPADNEQFF; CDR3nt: TGTGCCAGAAGCTTGACCGGGGGGGGCGGGACTAGCGGGAGTCCGGCGGACAATGAGCAGTTCTTC
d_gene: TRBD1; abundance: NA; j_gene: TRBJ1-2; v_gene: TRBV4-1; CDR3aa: CASSQDAGGYGYTF; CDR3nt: TGCGCCAGCAGCCAAGATGCAGGGGGGTACGGCTACACCTTC
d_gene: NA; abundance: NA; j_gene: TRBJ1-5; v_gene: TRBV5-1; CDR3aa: CASSSTGFQPQHF; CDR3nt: TGCGCCAGCAGTTCAACAGGGTTTCAGCCCCAGCATTTT
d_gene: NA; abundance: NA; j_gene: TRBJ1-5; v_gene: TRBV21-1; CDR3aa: CASSKVLTVGNQPQHF; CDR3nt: TGTGCCAGCAGCAAAGTCCTAACAGTGGGCAATCAGCCCCAGCATTTT
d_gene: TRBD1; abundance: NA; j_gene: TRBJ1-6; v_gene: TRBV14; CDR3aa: CASSQRGLGTANSPLHF; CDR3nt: TGTGCCAGCAGCCAAAGGGGGTTGGGGACAGCCAATTCACCCCTCCACTTT
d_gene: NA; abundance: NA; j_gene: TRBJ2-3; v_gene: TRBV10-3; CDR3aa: CAISEFGGTDTQYF; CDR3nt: TGTGCCATCAGTGAGTTCGGGGGCACAGATACGCAGTATTTT
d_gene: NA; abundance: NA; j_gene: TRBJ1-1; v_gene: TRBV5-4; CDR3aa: CASSLGGGGMNTEAFF; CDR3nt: TGTGCCAGCAGCTTGGGGGGCGGCGGGATGAACACTGAAGCTTTCTTT
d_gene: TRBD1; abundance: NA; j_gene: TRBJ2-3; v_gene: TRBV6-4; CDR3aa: CASRPDRTSTDTQYF; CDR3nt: TGTGCCAGCAGGCCGGACAGGACTAGCACAGATACGCAGTATTTT
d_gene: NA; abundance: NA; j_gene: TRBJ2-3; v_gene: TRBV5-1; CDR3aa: CASSLEPRGDPTDTQYF; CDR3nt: TGCGCCAGCAGCTTGGAGCCTAGGGGTGACCCCACAGATACGCAGTATTTT
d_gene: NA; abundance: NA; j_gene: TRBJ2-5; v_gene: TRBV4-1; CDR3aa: CASSQDPLGGRKRFKGQETQYF; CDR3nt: TGCGCCAGCAGCCAAGACCCTCTAGGGGGACGGAAGCGTTTTAAAGGCCAAGAGACCCAGTACTTC
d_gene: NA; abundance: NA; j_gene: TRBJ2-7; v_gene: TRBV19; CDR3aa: CASSIRAGNDEQYF; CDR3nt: TGTGCCAGTAGTATCAGGGCAGGGAATGACGAGCAGTACTTC
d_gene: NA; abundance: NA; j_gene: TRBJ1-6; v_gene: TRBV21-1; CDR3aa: CASTPTGGYSPLHF; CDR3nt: TGTGCCAGCACCCCTACAGGGGGCTATTCACCCCTCCACTTT
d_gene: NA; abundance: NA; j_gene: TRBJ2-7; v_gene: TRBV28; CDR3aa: CASSKGYEQYF; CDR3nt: TGTGCCAGCAGTAAGGGGTACGAGCAGTACTTC
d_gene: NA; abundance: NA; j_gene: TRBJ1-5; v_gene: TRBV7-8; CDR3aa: CASSFEVWTLSNQPQHF; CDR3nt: TGTGCCAGCAGCTTCGAGGTCTGGACACTTAGCAATCAGCCCCAGCATTTT
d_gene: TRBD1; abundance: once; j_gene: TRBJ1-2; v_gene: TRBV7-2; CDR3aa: CASSPPGQSRSGYTF; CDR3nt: TGTGCCAGCAGCCCCCCGGGACAGTCTCGGAGTGGCTACACCTTC
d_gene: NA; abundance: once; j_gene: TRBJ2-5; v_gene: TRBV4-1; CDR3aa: CASSQVPTPQETQYF; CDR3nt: TGCGCCAGCAGCCAAGTCCCGACACCACAAGAGACCCAGTACTTC
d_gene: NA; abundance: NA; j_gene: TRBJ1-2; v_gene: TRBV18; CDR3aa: CASSPDSSMGYTF; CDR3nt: TGTGCCAGCTCCCCGGACAGCTCTATGGGCTACACCTTC
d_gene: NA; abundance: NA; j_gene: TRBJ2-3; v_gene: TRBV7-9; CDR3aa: CASSTSGTDTQYF; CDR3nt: TGTGCCAGCAGCACCTCAGGCACAGATACGCAGTATTTT
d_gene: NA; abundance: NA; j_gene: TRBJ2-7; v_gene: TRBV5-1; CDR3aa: CASSLAPPGDEQYF; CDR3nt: TGCGCCAGCAGCTTGGCCCCCCCGGGGGACGAGCAGTACTTC
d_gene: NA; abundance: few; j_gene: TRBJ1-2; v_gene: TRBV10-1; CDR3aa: CASSDQGIGGGYTF; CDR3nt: TGCGCCAGCAGTGACCAGGGAATAGGGGGAGGCTACACCTTC
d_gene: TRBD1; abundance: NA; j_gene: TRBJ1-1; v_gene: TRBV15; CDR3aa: CATSRDPDRVTEAFF; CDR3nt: TGTGCCACCAGCAGAGATCCGGACAGGGTCACTGAAGCTTTCTTT
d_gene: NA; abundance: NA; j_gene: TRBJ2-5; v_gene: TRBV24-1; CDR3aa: CATSDSADSSETQYF; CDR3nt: TGTGCCACCAGTGATTCTGCGGACAGCTCAGAGACCCAGTACTTC
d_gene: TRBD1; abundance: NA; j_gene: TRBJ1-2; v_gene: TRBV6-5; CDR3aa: CASSLGQDNYGYTF; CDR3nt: TGTGCCAGCAGCCTCGGACAGGATAACTATGGCTACACCTTC
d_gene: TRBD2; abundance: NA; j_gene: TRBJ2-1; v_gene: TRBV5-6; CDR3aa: CASSPGLARDEQFF; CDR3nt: TGTGCCAGCAGCCCGGGACTAGCGAGAGATGAGCAGTTCTTC